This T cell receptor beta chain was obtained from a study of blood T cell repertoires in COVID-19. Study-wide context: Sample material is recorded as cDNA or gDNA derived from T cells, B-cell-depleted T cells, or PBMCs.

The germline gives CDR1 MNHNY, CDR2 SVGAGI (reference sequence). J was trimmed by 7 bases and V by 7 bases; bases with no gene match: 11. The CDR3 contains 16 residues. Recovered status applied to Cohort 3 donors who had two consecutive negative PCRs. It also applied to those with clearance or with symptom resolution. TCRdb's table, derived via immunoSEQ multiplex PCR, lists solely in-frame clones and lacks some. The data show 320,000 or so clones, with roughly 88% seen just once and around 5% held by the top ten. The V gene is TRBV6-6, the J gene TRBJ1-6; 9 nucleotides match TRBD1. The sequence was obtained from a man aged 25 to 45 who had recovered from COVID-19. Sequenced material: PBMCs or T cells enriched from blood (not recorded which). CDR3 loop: CASTGTGPWENSPLHF. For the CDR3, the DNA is TGTGCCAGCACCGGGACAGGGCCCTGGGAGAATTCACCCCTCCACTTT.